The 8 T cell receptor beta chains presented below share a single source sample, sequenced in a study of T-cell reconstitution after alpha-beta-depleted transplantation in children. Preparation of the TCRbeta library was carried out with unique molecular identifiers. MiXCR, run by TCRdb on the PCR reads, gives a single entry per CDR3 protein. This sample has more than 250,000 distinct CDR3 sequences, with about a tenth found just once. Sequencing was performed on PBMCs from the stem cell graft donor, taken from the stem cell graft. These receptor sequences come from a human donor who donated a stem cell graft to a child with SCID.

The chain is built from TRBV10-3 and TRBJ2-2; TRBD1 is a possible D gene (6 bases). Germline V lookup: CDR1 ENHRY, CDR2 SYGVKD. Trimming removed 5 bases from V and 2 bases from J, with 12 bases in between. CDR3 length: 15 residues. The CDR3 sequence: CAISTGQYNTGELFF. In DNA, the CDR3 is TGTGCCATCAGTACGGGACAATATAACACCGGGGAGCTGTTTTTT.

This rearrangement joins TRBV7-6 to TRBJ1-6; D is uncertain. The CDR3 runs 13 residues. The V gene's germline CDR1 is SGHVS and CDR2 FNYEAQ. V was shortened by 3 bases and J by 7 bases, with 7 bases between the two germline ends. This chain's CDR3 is CASSLDENSPLHF. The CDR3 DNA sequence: TGTGCCAGCAGCTTGGACGAAAATTCACCCCTCCACTTT.

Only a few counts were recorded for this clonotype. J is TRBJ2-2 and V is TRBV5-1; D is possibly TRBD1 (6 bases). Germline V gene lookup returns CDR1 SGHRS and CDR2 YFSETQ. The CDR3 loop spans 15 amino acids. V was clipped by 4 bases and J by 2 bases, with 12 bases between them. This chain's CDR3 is CASSQRTDNTGELFF. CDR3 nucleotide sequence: TGCGCCAGCAGCCAACGGACAGATAACACCGGGGAGCTGTTTTTT. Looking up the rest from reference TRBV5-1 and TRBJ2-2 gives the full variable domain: KAGVTQTPRYLIKTRGQQVTLSCSPISGHRSVSWYQQTPGQGLQFLFEYFSETQRNKGNFPGRFSGRQFSNSRSEMNVSTLELGDSALYLCASSQRTDNTGELFFGEGSRLTVL.

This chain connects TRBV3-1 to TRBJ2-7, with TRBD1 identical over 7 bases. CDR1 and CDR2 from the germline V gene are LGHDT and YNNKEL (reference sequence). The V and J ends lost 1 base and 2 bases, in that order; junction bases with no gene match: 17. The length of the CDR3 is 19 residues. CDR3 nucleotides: TGTGCCAGCAGCCAAGTCTCTATGGAGACAGGGCAAAGGACCTACGAGCAGTACTTC. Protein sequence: CASSQVSMETGQRTYEQYF.

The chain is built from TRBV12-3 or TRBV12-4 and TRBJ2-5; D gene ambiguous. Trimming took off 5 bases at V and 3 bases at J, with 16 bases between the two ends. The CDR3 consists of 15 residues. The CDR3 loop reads CASSAKGRGEETQYF. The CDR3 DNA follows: TGTGCCAGCAGTGCCAAGGGTAGAGGAGAAGAGACCCAGTACTTC.

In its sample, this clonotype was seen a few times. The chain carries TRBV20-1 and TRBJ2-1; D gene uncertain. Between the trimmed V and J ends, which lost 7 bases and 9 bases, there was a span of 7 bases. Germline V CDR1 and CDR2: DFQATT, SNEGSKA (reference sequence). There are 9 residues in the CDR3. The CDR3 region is CSGGAEQFF. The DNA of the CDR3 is TGCAGTGGGGGTGCTGAGCAGTTCTTC.

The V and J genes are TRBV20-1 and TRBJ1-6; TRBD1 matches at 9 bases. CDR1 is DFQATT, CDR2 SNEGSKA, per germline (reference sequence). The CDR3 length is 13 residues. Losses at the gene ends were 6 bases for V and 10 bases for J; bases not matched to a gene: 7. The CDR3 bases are TGCAGTGCCTGGGACAGGGAGGGGTCACCCCTCCACTTT. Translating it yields CSAWDREGSPLHF.

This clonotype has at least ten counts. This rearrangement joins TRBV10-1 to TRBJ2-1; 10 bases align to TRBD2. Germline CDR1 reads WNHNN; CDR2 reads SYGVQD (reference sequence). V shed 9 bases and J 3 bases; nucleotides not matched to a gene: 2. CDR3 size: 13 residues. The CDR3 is CASSGGNYNEQFF. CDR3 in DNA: TGCGCCAGTAGCGGGGGGAACTACAATGAGCAGTTCTTC.